This T cell receptor beta chain was identified during a study of Tregs in tolerant kidney transplant recipients. The nonmyeloablative bone marrow transplants came from related graft donors, with transient mixed chimerism. Unstimulated regulatory T cells (CD4+CD25+CD127-), CD4+CD25- non-regulatory cells, CD4 and CD8 cells were FACS-sorted from thawed PBMCs. TCRdb's copy holds only in-frame clones and misses some; the assay was immunoSEQ multiplex PCR. The sample has 81,000 or so clones; roughly nine tenths are singletons. Trimming cost V 6 bases and J 7 bases, with 6 bases left between them. This CDR3 has 11 amino acids. Per the germline V gene, CDR1 is MNHNY and CDR2 is SVGAGI (reference sequence). Overall study findings and caveats: Few patients were studied, so findings need validation in larger groups. Antigen-driven expansion was suggested because donor-specific Tregs expanded more than all Tregs in tolerant patients.

As for this clone: Antigen unknown.

This receptor was obtained from a human patient who received a combined kidney and bone marrow transplant. A share of the T cells may be of graft donor origin. This sequence joins TRBV6-6 and TRBJ2-2; D uncertain. This specimen consisted of CD4+ T cells from blood (PBMCs), obtained 24 months after the transplant. CDR3 loop: CASSLVGELFF. The CDR3 region has the DNA TGTGCCAGCAGCCTAGTCGGGGAGCTGTTTTTT.